This is a list of T cell receptor beta chains from one sample in a study of blood T cell repertoires in COVID-19. The repertoire was sequenced with immunoSEQ multiplex PCR; TCRdb's copy has only in-frame clones and lacks some. The sample lists fewer than 30,000 clones; around two thirds were seen once. The sequencing input was peripheral blood. The receptors were sampled from a man between 60 and 75 years old with active or convalescent COVID-19. Each CDR3 is given with its conserved first and last residue. Fields, in order: J gene, D gene, clone size, V gene, CDR3 protein, CDR3 DNA. D genes are given only for firm matches. The size of a clone is reported for some rows only, either as once, few or many, or as a class for expanded clones.

J gene: TRBJ1-2; D gene: TRBD1; clone size: .; V gene: TRBV5-5; CDR3 protein: CASSRGQDYGYTF; CDR3 DNA: TGTGCCAGCAGCCGTGGACAGGACTATGGCTACACCTTC
J gene: TRBJ2-1; D gene: .; clone size: .; V gene: TRBV6-6; CDR3 protein: CASRPVRDEQFF; CDR3 DNA: TGTGCCAGCAGACCGGTCCGAGATGAGCAGTTCTTC
J gene: TRBJ2-5; D gene: .; clone size: .; V gene: TRBV7-3; CDR3 protein: CASSLSSGRRQTQYF; CDR3 DNA: TGTGCCAGCAGCTTAAGCTCTGGGAGGAGGCAGACCCAGTACTTC
J gene: TRBJ2-1; D gene: .; clone size: .; V gene: TRBV12-3/TRBV12-4; CDR3 protein: CASRADLNNEQFF; CDR3 DNA: TGTGCCAGCAGGGCGGACTTAAACAATGAGCAGTTCTTC
J gene: TRBJ1-2; D gene: .; clone size: .; V gene: TRBV11-3; CDR3 protein: CASSFDTVNYGYTF; CDR3 DNA: TGTGCCAGCAGCTTTGACACAGTTAACTATGGCTACACCTTC
J gene: TRBJ1-1; D gene: .; clone size: .; V gene: TRBV29-1; CDR3 protein: CSVDQGPEAFF; CDR3 DNA: TGCAGCGTTGACCAGGGCCCTGAAGCTTTCTTT
J gene: TRBJ2-2; D gene: .; clone size: once; V gene: TRBV30; CDR3 protein: CAWKRDSITGELFF; CDR3 DNA: TGTGCCTGGAAGAGGGATTCCATCACCGGGGAGCTGTTTTTT
J gene: TRBJ2-5; D gene: TRBD1; clone size: .; V gene: TRBV19; CDR3 protein: CASTPDRGRETQYF; CDR3 DNA: TGTGCCAGTACCCCGGACAGGGGGCGTGAGACCCAGTACTTC
J gene: TRBJ1-1; D gene: .; clone size: .; V gene: TRBV19; CDR3 protein: CASSRRTAGGTEAFF; CDR3 DNA: TGTGCCAGTAGTAGGCGGACAGCCGGCGGGACTGAAGCTTTCTTT
J gene: TRBJ2-7; D gene: .; clone size: .; V gene: TRBV15; CDR3 protein: CATSRGRWGTLPYEQYF; CDR3 DNA: TGTGCCACCAGCAGAGGGAGGTGGGGAACACTACCCTACGAGCAGTACTTC
J gene: TRBJ2-7; D gene: TRBD1; clone size: .; V gene: TRBV7-8; CDR3 protein: CASSLDRGSSQFLKYEQYF; CDR3 DNA: TGTGCCAGCAGCTTGGACAGGGGCAGCTCCCAATTTCTAAAGTACGAGCAGTACTTC
J gene: TRBJ1-6; D gene: .; clone size: .; V gene: TRBV29-1; CDR3 protein: CSVELQYGSPLHF; CDR3 DNA: TGCAGCGTTGAGTTACAGTATGGTTCACCCCTCCACTTT
J gene: TRBJ1-2; D gene: TRBD1; clone size: once; V gene: TRBV6-5; CDR3 protein: CASSSPRTGLYGYTF; CDR3 DNA: TGTGCCAGCAGCTCGCCAAGGACAGGGCTCTACGGCTACACCTTC
J gene: TRBJ1-1; D gene: .; clone size: .; V gene: TRBV18; CDR3 protein: CASSIFGDTEAFF; CDR3 DNA: TGTGCCAGCTCGATATTCGGGGACACTGAAGCTTTCTTT
J gene: TRBJ1-2; D gene: TRBD1; clone size: few; V gene: TRBV6-6; CDR3 protein: CASSLQGATGYTF; CDR3 DNA: TGTGCCAGCAGTTTGCAGGGGGCGACTGGCTACACCTTC
J gene: TRBJ1-1; D gene: TRBD1; clone size: .; V gene: TRBV18; CDR3 protein: CASSPPTGQGLIRRTEAFF; CDR3 DNA: TGTGCCAGCTCACCACCAACCGGACAGGGATTGATTCGTCGCACTGAAGCTTTCTTT
J gene: TRBJ1-2; D gene: TRBD1; clone size: .; V gene: TRBV5-4; CDR3 protein: CASSGTGRGDYGYTF; CDR3 DNA: TGTGCCAGCAGCGGGACAGGTCGGGGCGACTATGGCTACACCTTC
J gene: TRBJ1-4; D gene: TRBD1; clone size: few; V gene: TRBV12-3/TRBV12-4; CDR3 protein: CASSPGGGEKLFF; CDR3 DNA: TGTGCCAGCAGTCCAGGGGGTGGAGAAAAACTGTTTTTT
J gene: TRBJ2-7; D gene: TRBD2; clone size: few; V gene: TRBV5-4; CDR3 protein: CASSLASGANYEQYF; CDR3 DNA: TGTGCCAGCAGCTTGGCGAGCGGGGCGAACTACGAGCAGTACTTC
J gene: TRBJ2-7; D gene: TRBD1; clone size: .; V gene: TRBV7-7; CDR3 protein: CASSLGRGPHYEQYF; CDR3 DNA: TGTGCTAGCAGCTTAGGCAGGGGGCCCCACTACGAGCAGTACTTC
J gene: TRBJ1-1; D gene: TRBD1; clone size: .; V gene: TRBV5-1; CDR3 protein: CASRATGGSTEAFF; CDR3 DNA: TGCGCCAGCAGGGCTACAGGGGGTAGCACTGAAGCTTTCTTT
J gene: TRBJ2-3; D gene: TRBD2; clone size: .; V gene: TRBV5-1; CDR3 protein: CASSPGTSGVLDTQYF; CDR3 DNA: TGCGCCAGCAGCCCTGGGACTAGCGGGGTATTGGATACGCAGTATTTT
J gene: TRBJ2-1; D gene: .; clone size: few; V gene: TRBV11-3; CDR3 protein: CASSFLGTSGTEQFF; CDR3 DNA: TGTGCCAGCAGCTTTTTAGGGACAAGTGGAACTGAGCAGTTCTTC
J gene: TRBJ1-5; D gene: .; clone size: .; V gene: TRBV2; CDR3 protein: CASGREGGGNQPQHF; CDR3 DNA: TGTGCCAGCGGCCGGGAGGGGGGGGGCAATCAGCCCCAGCATTTT
J gene: TRBJ2-7; D gene: .; clone size: .; V gene: TRBV6-5; CDR3 protein: CASSYSLVGSYEQYF; CDR3 DNA: TGTGCCAGCAGTTACTCTCTAGTCGGGTCCTACGAGCAGTACTTC
J gene: TRBJ2-1; D gene: TRBD2; clone size: .; V gene: TRBV2; CDR3 protein: CASSATRDRTSGRPYNEQFF; CDR3 DNA: TGTGCCAGCAGTGCGACCAGGGACAGGACTAGCGGGAGGCCCTACAATGAGCAGTTCTTC
J gene: TRBJ2-7; D gene: .; clone size: once; V gene: TRBV29-1; CDR3 protein: CSVRSSYEQYF; CDR3 DNA: TGCAGCGTCAGAAGCTCCTACGAGCAGTACTTC
J gene: TRBJ2-6; D gene: TRBD2; clone size: .; V gene: TRBV5-1; CDR3 protein: CASSLRLADLSGANVLTF; CDR3 DNA: TGCGCCAGCAGCTTGAGACTAGCGGACCTCTCTGGGGCCAACGTCCTGACTTTC
J gene: TRBJ1-1; D gene: .; clone size: .; V gene: TRBV10-3; CDR3 protein: CAISDTDTEAFF; CDR3 DNA: TGTGCCATCAGTGATACAGACACTGAAGCTTTCTTT
J gene: TRBJ2-4; D gene: .; clone size: .; V gene: TRBV6-6; CDR3 protein: CASSYGAVTGNIQYF; CDR3 DNA: TGTGCCAGCAGTTACGGCGCGGTAACCGGGAACATTCAGTACTTC
J gene: TRBJ2-2; D gene: .; clone size: .; V gene: TRBV2; CDR3 protein: CASNPTNTGELFF; CDR3 DNA: TGTGCCAGCAATCCAACTAACACCGGGGAGCTGTTTTTT
J gene: TRBJ1-2; D gene: .; clone size: .; V gene: TRBV29-1; CDR3 protein: CSVLTGIYGYTF; CDR3 DNA: TGCAGCGTGTTAACAGGGATCTATGGCTACACCTTC
J gene: TRBJ2-1; D gene: TRBD1; clone size: medium-sized; V gene: TRBV24-1; CDR3 protein: CATSEQGVLGEQFF; CDR3 DNA: TGTGCCACCAGTGAGCAGGGGGTACTTGGTGAGCAGTTCTTC